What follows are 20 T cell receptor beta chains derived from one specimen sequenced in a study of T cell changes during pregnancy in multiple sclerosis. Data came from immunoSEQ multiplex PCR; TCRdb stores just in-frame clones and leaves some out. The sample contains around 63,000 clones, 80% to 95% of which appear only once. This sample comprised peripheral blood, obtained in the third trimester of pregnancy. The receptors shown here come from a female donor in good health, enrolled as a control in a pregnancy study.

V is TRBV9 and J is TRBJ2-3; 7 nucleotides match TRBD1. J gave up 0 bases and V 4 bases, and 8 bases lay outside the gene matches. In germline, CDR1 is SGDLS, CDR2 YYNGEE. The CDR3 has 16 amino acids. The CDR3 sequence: CASSIRDSSSTDTQYF. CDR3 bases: TGTGCCAGCAGCATCCGGGACAGTTCTAGCACAGATACGCAGTATTTT.

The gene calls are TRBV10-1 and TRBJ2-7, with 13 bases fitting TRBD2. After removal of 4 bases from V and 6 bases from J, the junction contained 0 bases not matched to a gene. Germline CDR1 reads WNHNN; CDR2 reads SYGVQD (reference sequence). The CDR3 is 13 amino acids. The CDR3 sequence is CASSGTSGSEQYF. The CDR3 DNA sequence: TGCGCCAGCAGTGGGACTAGCGGGAGCGAGCAGTACTTC.

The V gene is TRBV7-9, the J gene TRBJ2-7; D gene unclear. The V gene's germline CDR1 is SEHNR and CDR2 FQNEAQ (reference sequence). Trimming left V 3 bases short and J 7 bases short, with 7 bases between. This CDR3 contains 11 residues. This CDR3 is CASSFQREQYF. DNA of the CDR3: TGTGCCAGCAGCTTTCAACGGGAGCAGTACTTC.

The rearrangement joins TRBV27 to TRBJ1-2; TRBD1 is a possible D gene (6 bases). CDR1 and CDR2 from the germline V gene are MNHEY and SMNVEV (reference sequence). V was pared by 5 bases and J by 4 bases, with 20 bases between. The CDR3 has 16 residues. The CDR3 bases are TGTGCCAGCAGTCCCCTGGGCTGGGGGGGCAGCTATGGCTACACCTTC. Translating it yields CASSPLGWGGSYGYTF.

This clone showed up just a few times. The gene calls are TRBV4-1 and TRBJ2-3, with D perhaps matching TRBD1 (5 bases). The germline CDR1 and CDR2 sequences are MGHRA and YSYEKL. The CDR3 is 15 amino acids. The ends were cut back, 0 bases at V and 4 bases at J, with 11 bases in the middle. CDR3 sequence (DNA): TGCGCCAGCAGCCAAGACAGGGAAGGAGCAGATACGCAGTATTTT. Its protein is CASSQDREGADTQYF.

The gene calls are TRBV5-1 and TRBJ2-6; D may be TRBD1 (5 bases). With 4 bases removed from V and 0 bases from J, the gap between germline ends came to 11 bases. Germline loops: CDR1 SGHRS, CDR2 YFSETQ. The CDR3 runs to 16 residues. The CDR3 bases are TGCGCCAGCAGCATCCAGGGATCCTCTGGGGCCAACGTCCTGACTTTC. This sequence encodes CASSIQGSSGANVLTF.

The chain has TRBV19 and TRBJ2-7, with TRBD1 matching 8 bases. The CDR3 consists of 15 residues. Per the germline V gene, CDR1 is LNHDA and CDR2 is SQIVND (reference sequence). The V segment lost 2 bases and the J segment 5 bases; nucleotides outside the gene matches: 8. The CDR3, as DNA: TGTGCCAGTAGTATATCCGGGACAGGCCCCAACGAGCAGTACTTC. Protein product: CASSISGTGPNEQYF.

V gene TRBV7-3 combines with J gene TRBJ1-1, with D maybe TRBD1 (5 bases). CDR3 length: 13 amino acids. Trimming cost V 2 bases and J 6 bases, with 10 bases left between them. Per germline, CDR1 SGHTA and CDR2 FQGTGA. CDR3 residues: CASSLGQGAEAFF. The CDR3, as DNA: TGTGCCAGCAGCTTAGGGCAGGGTGCTGAAGCTTTCTTT.

DNA of the CDR3: TGTGCCAGCAGCCAACATTTAGCGGGGACCACCGGGGAGCTGTTTTTT. Its translation: CASSQHLAGTTGELFF. This chain links TRBV4-2 with TRBJ2-2; 8 nucleotides line up with TRBD2. Germline V gives CDR1 LGHNA, CDR2 YNFKEQ. Trimming took 2 bases from V and 4 from J; bases not matched to a gene: 6. The CDR3 is made up of 16 amino acids.

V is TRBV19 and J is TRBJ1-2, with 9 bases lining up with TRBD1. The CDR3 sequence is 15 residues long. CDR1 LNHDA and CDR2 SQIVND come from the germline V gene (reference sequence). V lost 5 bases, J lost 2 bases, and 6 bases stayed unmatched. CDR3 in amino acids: CASSSTGGVNYGYTF. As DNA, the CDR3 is TGTGCCAGTAGTTCTACAGGGGGCGTGAACTATGGCTACACCTTC.

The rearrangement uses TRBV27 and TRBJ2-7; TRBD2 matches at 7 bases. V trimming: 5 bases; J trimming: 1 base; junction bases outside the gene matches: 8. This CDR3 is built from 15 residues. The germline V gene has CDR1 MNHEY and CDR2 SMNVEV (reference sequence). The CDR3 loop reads CASSPRPGGSYEQYF. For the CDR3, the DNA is TGTGCCAGCAGTCCACGCCCGGGGGGATCCTACGAGCAGTACTTC.

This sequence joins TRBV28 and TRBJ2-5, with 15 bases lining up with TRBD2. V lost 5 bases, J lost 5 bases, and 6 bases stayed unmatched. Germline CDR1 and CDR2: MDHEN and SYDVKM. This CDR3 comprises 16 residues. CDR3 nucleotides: TGTGCCAGCAGTCCCGGACTAGCGGGAGGGGAGGAGACCCAGTACTTC. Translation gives CASSPGLAGGEETQYF.

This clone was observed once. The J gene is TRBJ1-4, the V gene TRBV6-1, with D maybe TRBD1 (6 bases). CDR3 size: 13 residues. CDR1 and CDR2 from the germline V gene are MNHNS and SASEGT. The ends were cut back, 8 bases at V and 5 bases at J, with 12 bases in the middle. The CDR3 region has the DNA TGTGCCAGCCGGGACACGGGGAATGAAAAACTGTTTTTT. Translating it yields CASRDTGNEKLFF.

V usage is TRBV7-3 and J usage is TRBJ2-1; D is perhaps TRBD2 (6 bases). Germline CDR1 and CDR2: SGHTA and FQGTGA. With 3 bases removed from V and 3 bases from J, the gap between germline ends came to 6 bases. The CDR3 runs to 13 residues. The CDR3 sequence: CASSLGLYNEQFF. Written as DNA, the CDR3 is TGTGCCAGCAGCTTGGGACTCTACAATGAGCAGTTCTTC.

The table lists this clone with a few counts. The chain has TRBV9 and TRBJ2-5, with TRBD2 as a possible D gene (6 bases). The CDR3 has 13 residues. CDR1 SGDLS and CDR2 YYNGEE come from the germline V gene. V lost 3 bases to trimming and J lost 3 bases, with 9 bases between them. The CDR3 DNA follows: TGTGCCAGCAGCGAGAGACTAGAAGAGACCCAGTACTTC. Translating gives CASSERLEETQYF. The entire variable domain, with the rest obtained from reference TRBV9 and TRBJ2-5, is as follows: DSGVTQTPKHLITATGQRVTLRCSPRSGDLSVYWYQQSLDQGLQFLIQYYNGEERAKGNILERFSAQQFPDLHSELNLSSLELGDSALYFCASSERLEETQYFGPGTRLLVL.

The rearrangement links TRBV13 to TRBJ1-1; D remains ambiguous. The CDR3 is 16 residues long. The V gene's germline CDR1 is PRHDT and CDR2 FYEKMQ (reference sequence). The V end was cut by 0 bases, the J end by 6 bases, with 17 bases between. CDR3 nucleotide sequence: TGTGCCAGCAGCTTAGGATACGGGGAGGTTTTCCCTGAAGCTTTCTTT. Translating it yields CASSLGYGEVFPEAFF.

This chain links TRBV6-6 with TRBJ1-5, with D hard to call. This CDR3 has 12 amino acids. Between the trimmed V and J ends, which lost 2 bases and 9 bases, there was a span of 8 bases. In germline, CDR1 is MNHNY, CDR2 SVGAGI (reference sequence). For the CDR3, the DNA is TGTGCCAGCAGTTACCCCCCTCGGCCCCAGCATTTT. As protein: CASSYPPRPQHF.

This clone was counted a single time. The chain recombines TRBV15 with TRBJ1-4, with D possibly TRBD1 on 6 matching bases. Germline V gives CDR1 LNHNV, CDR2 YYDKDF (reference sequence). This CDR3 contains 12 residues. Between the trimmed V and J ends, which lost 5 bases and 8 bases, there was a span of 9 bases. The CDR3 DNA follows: TGTGCCACCAGCCGGGACACCGAAAAACTGTTTTTT. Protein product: CATSRDTEKLFF.

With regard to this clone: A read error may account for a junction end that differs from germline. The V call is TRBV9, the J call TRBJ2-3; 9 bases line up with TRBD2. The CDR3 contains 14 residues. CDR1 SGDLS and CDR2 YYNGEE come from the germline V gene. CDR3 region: CATSPGLAVDTQYF. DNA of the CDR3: TGTGCCACCAGCCCGGGACTAGCAGTAGATACGCAGTATTTT. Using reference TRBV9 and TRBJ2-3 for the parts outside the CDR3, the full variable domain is DSGVTQTPKHLITATGQRVTLRCSPRSGDLSVYWYQQSLDQGLQFLIQYYNGEERAKGNILERFSAQQFPDLHSELNLSSLELGDSALYFCATSPGLAVDTQYFGPGTRLTVL.

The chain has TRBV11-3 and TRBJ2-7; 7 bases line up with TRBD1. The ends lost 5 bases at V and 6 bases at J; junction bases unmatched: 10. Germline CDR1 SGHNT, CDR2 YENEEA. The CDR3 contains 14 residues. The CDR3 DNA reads TGTGCCAGCAGCGGAACCGGGACAGATCCCGAGCAGTACTTC. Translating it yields CASSGTGTDPEQYF.